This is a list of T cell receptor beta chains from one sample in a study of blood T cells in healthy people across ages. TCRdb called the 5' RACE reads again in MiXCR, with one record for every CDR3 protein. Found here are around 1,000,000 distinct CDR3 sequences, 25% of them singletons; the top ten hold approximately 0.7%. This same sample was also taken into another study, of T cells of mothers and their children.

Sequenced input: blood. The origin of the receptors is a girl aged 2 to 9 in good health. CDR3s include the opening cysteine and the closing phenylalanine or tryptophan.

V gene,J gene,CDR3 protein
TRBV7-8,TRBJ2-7,CASSLSSGRLPIYEQYF
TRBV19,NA,CASGPGGSSEQYF
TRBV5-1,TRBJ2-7,CASSRGSRSDEQYF
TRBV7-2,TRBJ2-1,CASSWGEGIGNEQFF
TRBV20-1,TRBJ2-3,CSAWGGFTDTQYF
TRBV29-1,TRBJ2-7,CSVEDPGETYEQYF
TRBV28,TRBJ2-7,CASHTKYEQYF
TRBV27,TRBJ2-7,CASRPITGTGSYEQYF
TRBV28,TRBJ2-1,CASSPRLAGVFGLYNEQFF
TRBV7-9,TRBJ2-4,CASSLADTEVLAKNIQYF
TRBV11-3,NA,CASSSFSVGGAYNEQFF
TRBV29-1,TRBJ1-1,CSVGGGQNTEAFF
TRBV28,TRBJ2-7,CASKGFTDRNSYEQYF